A selection of T cell receptor beta chains follows, all from one sample in a study of cytomegalovirus exposure and HLA in healthy donors. Assay used: immunoSEQ multiplex PCR; TCRdb lists only in-frame clones, some missing. Among 150,000 to 200,000 clones listed, roughly two thirds were seen once. Sequenced sample: PBMCs. The receptor source for this set is a woman aged 30 to 39 in good health and CMV-seronegative. CDR3s include the opening cysteine and the closing phenylalanine or tryptophan. A D gene is named only where the DNA matches it firmly. Not every row has a clone size; where given, it reads once, few, many or a size class.

-	TRBV9	TRBJ1-6	-	TGTGCCAGCAGCCCGACAGTTTCCAATTCGCCCCTCCACTTT	CASSPTVSNSPLHF
-	TRBV5-6	TRBJ2-1	-	TGTGCCAGCAGCCTCGCCTGGCTTTCCTACAATGAGCAGTTCTTC	CASSLAWLSYNEQFF
-	TRBV4-1	TRBJ2-3	-	TGCGCCAGCAGCCAAGCGTTAGGGGCCACAGATACGCAGTATTTT	CASSQALGATDTQYF
few	TRBV7-2	TRBJ2-5	TRBD1	TGTGCCAGCAGCCCGGACAGGGGGGCTATACAAGAGACCCAGTACTTC	CASSPDRGAIQETQYF
few	TRBV5-1	TRBJ2-2	TRBD2	TGCGCCAGCAGCCGACTAGCGGGAGACAGCACCGGGGAGCTGTTTTTT	CASSRLAGDSTGELFF
-	TRBV30	TRBJ2-3	-	TGTGCCTGGAGTGTAAGAGGGTCTCTAGATACGCAGTATTTT	CAWSVRGSLDTQYF
few	TRBV7-9	TRBJ2-7	-	TGTTCCAGCAGCCTCCCCCCGGACGAGCAGTACTTC	CSSSLPPDEQYF
-	TRBV7-2	TRBJ1-2	-	TGTGCCAGCAGCTTAGATGTCAGAAACTATGGCTACACCTTC	CASSLDVRNYGYTF
once	TRBV6-1	TRBJ1-1	-	TGTGCCAGCAGTGAATTACCCTTAGCGAACACTGAAGCTTTCTTT	CASSELPLANTEAFF
once	TRBV7-9	TRBJ2-5	-	TGTGCCAGCAGCTTAGAGGGGCAAGAGACCCAGTACTTC	CASSLEGQETQYF
-	TRBV6-5	TRBJ2-1	TRBD2	TGTGCCAGCAGTTACGTAGCTAGCGGCAGGGATGAGCAGTTCTTC	CASSYVASGRDEQFF
-	TRBV11-2	TRBJ1-6	-	TGTGCCAGCAGCTTGCAGGGGTATAATTCACCCCTCCACTTT	CASSLQGYNSPLHF
-	TRBV6-5	TRBJ2-7	-	TGTGCCAGCAGGAGGACGGGGTACGAGCAGTACTTC	CASRRTGYEQYF
-	TRBV2	TRBJ2-3	-	TGTGCCAGCAATAGGGGGGGCCGCACAGATACGCAGTATTTT	CASNRGGRTDTQYF
-	TRBV5-6	TRBJ2-5	TRBD1	TGTGCCAGCAGCCAACAGGGGTCAGAGACCCAGTACTTC	CASSQQGSETQYF
-	TRBV5-1	TRBJ2-1	TRBD1	TGCGCCAGCAGCTTAATAGGGACAGAACATTACAATGAGCAGTTCTTC	CASSLIGTEHYNEQFF
few	TRBV5-6	TRBJ2-7	-	TGTGCCAGCAGCTTGTTCGGGGAACCCTACGAGCAGTACTTC	CASSLFGEPYEQYF
few	TRBV4-3	TRBJ1-2	TRBD1	TGCGCCAGCAGCCAATATCTCGGGCAGGGGGCTCTTGGCTACACCTTC	CASSQYLGQGALGYTF
few	TRBV5-6	TRBJ1-4	-	TGTGCCAGCAGCTTAGGGGCGAATGAAAAACTGTTTTTT	CASSLGANEKLFF
-	TRBV4-2	TRBJ1-6	TRBD1	TGTGCCAGCAGCGCTGACAGGGGTGTAAATTCACCCCTCCACTTT	CASSADRGVNSPLHF
-	TRBV7-2	TRBJ1-6	TRBD1	TGTGCCAGCACCTTTACAGGGGTAAATTCACCCCTCCACTTT	CASTFTGVNSPLHF
-	TRBV2	TRBJ1-2	TRBD1	TGTGCCAGCCTGGACAGGGAATACAGTAACTATGGCTACACCTTC	CASLDREYSNYGYTF
few	TRBV5-4	TRBJ2-3	-	TGTGCCAGCAGCTTGAGGGCTAGCGGCACAGATACGCAGTATTTT	CASSLRASGTDTQYF
-	TRBV7-2	TRBJ2-1	TRBD2	TGTGCCAGCAGCTCCCGGGAGGGCGGGGGGAGCTCCTACAATGAGCAGTTCTTC	CASSSREGGGSSYNEQFF
-	TRBV6-6	TRBJ2-5	-	TGTGCCAGCAGACAACAGGGTTCAGAGACCCAGTACTTC	CASRQQGSETQYF
once	TRBV6-5	TRBJ2-7	TRBD1	TGTGCCAGCAGTTACCTGGGACAGGGGGCCCACGAGCAGTACTTC	CASSYLGQGAHEQYF
-	TRBV25-1	TRBJ2-7	-	TGTGCCAGCAGTCCAGCAAGCGGGTATGACTACGAGCAGTACTTC	CASSPASGYDYEQYF
-	TRBV4-1	TRBJ2-5	TRBD2	TGCGCCAGCAGCCAAGAAACTAGCGAAGAGACCCAGTACTTC	CASSQETSEETQYF
-	TRBV28	TRBJ2-3	TRBD2	TGTGCCAGCAGTTTGAGGGACTACCCCGTGGGGGATACGCAGTATTTT	CASSLRDYPVGDTQYF